The T cell receptor beta chain described here comes from a study of blood T cell repertoires in COVID-19. Assay used: immunoSEQ multiplex PCR; TCRdb lists only in-frame clones, some missing. In the table there are a few hundred thousand clones, around 85% of which are singletons. V gave up 6 bases and J gave up 7 bases; unmatched junction bases: 2. The CDR3 is 12 residues long. The germline CDR1 and CDR2 sequences are MNHEY and SVGAGI. The chain has TRBV6-5 and TRBJ1-5; 8 bases are a match to TRBD1. This receptor was obtained from a woman aged 70-85 years with COVID-19, enrolled during active disease. The specimen was peripheral blood. CDR3 nucleotides: TGTGCCAGCAGACAGGGGGGCCAGCCCCAGCATTTT. Translation: CASRQGGQPQHF.